These T cell receptor beta chains were read from a single sample in a study of control samples from healthy donors and cancer patients. The protocol was immunoSEQ multiplex PCR, while the TCRdb copy is restricted to in-frame clones and leaves out a portion. Here the sample spans roughly 100,000 clones, 92% being singletons. Sequencing input: blood. Receptors originate from a young woman in good health. Both conserved end residues are part of each CDR3.

v_call: TRBV12-3/TRBV12-4; j_call: TRBJ1-1; cdr3_aa: CASRRTRSNEAFF
v_call: TRBV7-9; j_call: TRBJ2-7; cdr3_aa: CASSLAGGTYEQYF
v_call: TRBV4-1; j_call: TRBJ2-5; cdr3_aa: CASSQGGGGWETQYF
v_call: TRBV2; j_call: TRBJ2-1; cdr3_aa: CASSGFSDSYNEQFF
v_call: TRBV2; j_call: TRBJ2-1; cdr3_aa: CASHRVREQFF
v_call: TRBV5-1; j_call: TRBJ2-1; cdr3_aa: CASKGQGPYNEQFF
v_call: TRBV5-6; j_call: TRBJ1-5; cdr3_aa: CASSLAHLGMQPQHF
v_call: TRBV10-1; j_call: TRBJ1-5; cdr3_aa: CASSDTDRDQPQHF
v_call: TRBV6-4; j_call: TRBJ2-3; cdr3_aa: CASSPGEGGVDTQYF
v_call: TRBV18; j_call: TRBJ2-2; cdr3_aa: CASSPFSGSPGTGELFF
v_call: TRBV6-5; j_call: TRBJ1-2; cdr3_aa: CASSLSLSANYGYTF
v_call: TRBV10-3; j_call: TRBJ1-1; cdr3_aa: CAISGGTGKVGEAFF
v_call: TRBV11-2; j_call: TRBJ1-2; cdr3_aa: CASSLSGNYGYTF
v_call: TRBV3-1/TRBV3-2; j_call: TRBJ1-1; cdr3_aa: CASRPSLLNTEAFF
v_call: TRBV25-1; j_call: TRBJ2-7; cdr3_aa: CASSEQGSTYEQYF
v_call: TRBV3-1/TRBV3-2; j_call: TRBJ2-7; cdr3_aa: CASSPTGSYEQYF
v_call: TRBV30; j_call: TRBJ2-7; cdr3_aa: CALVKGPLEGEQYF
v_call: TRBV6-6; j_call: TRBJ1-2; cdr3_aa: CASSYDYGYTF
v_call: TRBV7-2; j_call: TRBJ1-2; cdr3_aa: CASSFVGGGYTF
v_call: TRBV3-1/TRBV3-2; j_call: TRBJ1-6; cdr3_aa: CASSQEEDSPLHF
v_call: TRBV7-8; j_call: TRBJ2-4; cdr3_aa: CASSLRETDIQYF
v_call: TRBV24-1; j_call: TRBJ2-5; cdr3_aa: CATSVAEGGQETQYF
v_call: TRBV9; j_call: TRBJ1-3; cdr3_aa: CASSSRFFDGNTIYF
v_call: TRBV5-4; j_call: TRBJ2-1; cdr3_aa: CAGSGSGEQFF
v_call: TRBV11-2; j_call: TRBJ2-1; cdr3_aa: CASSRVPSYNEQFF
v_call: TRBV19; j_call: TRBJ1-3; cdr3_aa: CASSIAHQGVSGNTIYF
v_call: TRBV20-1; j_call: TRBJ1-5; cdr3_aa: CSASPGAHSNQPQHF
v_call: TRBV9; j_call: TRBJ2-5; cdr3_aa: CASSSSNREQETQYF
v_call: TRBV19; j_call: TRBJ1-5; cdr3_aa: CASSQVGNQPQHF
v_call: TRBV30; j_call: TRBJ1-6; cdr3_aa: CAGEKDRSPLHF
v_call: TRBV25-1; j_call: TRBJ1-1; cdr3_aa: CASRWGGANTEAFF
v_call: TRBV28; j_call: TRBJ2-7; cdr3_aa: CASSFGGSPRGPRYEQYF
v_call: TRBV24-1; j_call: TRBJ2-3; cdr3_aa: CATSDSRESTDTQYF
v_call: TRBV25-1; j_call: TRBJ1-1; cdr3_aa: CASREQGTEAFF
v_call: TRBV3-1/TRBV3-2; j_call: TRBJ1-1; cdr3_aa: CASSQVTGEAFF
v_call: TRBV19; j_call: TRBJ2-4; cdr3_aa: CASSIGTGLKNIQYF
v_call: TRBV27; j_call: TRBJ2-3; cdr3_aa: CASRTPGTVSTDTQYF